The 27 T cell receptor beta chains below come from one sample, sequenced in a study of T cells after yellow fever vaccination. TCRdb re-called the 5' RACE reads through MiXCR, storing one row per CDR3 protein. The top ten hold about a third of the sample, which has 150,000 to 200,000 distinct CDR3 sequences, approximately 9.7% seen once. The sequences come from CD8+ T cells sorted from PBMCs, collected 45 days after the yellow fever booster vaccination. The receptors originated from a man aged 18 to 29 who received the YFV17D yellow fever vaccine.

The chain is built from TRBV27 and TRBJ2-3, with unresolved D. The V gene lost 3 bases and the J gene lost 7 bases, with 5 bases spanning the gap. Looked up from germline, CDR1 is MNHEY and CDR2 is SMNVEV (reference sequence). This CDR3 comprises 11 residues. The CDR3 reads CASSFRYTQYF. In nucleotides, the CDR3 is TGTGCCAGCAGTTTTCGGTATACGCAGTATTTT.

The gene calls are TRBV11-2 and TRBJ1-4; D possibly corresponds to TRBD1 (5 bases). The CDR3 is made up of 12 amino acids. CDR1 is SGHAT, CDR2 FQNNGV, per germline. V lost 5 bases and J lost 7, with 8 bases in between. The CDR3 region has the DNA TGTGCCAGCAGCCACAGGAGTGAAAAACTGTTTTTT. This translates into CASSHRSEKLFF.

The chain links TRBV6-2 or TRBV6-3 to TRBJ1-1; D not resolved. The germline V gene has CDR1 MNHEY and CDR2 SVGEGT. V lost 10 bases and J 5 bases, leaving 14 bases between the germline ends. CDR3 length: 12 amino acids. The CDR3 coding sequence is TGTGCCATCTCCTTATTGGGAACTGAAGCTTTCTTT. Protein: CAISLLGTEAFF.

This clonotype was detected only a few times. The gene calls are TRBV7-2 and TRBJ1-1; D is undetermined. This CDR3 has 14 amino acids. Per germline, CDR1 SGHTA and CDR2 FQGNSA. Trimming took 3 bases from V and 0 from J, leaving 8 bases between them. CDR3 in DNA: TGTGCCAGCAGCTTGGTACCTGTGAACACTGAAGCTTTCTTT. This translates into CASSLVPVNTEAFF.

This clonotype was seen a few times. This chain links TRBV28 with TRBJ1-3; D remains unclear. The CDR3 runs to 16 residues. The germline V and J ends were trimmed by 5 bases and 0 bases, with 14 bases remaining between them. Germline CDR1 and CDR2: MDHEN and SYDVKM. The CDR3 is CASSPPRDISGNTIYF. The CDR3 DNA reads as TGTGCCAGCAGTCCACCTAGGGATATCTCTGGAAACACCATATATTTT.

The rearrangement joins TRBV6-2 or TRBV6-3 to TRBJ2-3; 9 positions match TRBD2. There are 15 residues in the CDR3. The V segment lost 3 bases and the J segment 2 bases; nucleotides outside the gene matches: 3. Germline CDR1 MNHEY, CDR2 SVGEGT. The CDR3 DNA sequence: TGTGCCAGCAGTTATGTAGCGGGGGTCACAGATACGCAGTATTTT. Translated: CASSYVAGVTDTQYF.

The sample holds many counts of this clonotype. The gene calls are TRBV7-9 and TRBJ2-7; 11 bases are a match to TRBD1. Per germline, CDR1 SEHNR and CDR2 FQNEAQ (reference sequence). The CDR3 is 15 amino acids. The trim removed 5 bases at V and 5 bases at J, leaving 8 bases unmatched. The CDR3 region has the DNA TGTGCCAGCAGCCACGGACAGGGGGCGAGGGACGAGCAGTACTTC. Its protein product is CASSHGQGARDEQYF. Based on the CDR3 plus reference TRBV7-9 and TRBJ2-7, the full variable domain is DTGVSQNPRHKITKRGQNVTFRCDPISEHNRLYWYRQTLGQGPEFLTYFQNEAQLEKSRLLSDRFSAERPKGSFSTLEIQRTEQGDSAMYLCASSHGQGARDEQYFGPGTRLTVT.

The CDR3 reads CASSQDTGLQNGPEAFF. The CDR3 nucleotides read TGCGCCAGCAGCCAAGATACCGGGTTGCAGAACGGGCCTGAAGCTTTCTTT. The chain links TRBV4-1 to TRBJ1-1; D remains unclear. The CDR3 spans 17 residues. CDR1 and CDR2 from the germline V gene are MGHRA and YSYEKL. V lost 0 bases to trimming and J lost 6 bases, with 20 bases between them.

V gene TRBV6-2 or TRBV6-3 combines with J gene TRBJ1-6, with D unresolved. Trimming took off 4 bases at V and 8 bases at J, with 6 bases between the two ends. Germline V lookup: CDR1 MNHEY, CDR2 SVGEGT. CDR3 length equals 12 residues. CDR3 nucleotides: TGTGCCAGCAGTTGGGAGTATTCACCCCTCCACTTT. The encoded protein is CASSWEYSPLHF.

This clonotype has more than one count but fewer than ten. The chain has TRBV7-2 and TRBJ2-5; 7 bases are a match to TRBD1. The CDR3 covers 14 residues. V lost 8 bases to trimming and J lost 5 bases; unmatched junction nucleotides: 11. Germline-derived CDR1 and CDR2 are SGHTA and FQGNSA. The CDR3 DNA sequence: TGTGCCAGCCGTTGGGGCAGGGGGTGGGAGACCCAGTACTTC. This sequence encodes CASRWGRGWETQYF.

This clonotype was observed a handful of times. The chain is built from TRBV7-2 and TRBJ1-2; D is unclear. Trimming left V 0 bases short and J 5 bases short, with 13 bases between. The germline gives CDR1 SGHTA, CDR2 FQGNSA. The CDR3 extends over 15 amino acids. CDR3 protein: CASSLAWSSAYGYTF. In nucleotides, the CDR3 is TGTGCCAGCAGCTTAGCGTGGTCGAGTGCTTATGGCTACACCTTC.

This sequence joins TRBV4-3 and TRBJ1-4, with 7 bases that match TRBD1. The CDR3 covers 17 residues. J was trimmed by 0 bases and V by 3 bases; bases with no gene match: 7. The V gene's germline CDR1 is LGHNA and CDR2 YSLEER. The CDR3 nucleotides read TGCGCCAGCAGCCACAGTACCGGGACAGCAACTAATGAAAAACTGTTTTTT. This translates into CASSHSTGTATNEKLFF.

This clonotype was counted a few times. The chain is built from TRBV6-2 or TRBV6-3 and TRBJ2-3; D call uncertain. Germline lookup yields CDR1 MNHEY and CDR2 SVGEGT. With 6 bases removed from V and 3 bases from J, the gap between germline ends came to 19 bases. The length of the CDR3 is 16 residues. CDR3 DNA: TGTGCCAGCAGCTCAACCGACCCCTACCCTACAGATACGCAGTATTTT. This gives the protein CASSSTDPYPTDTQYF.

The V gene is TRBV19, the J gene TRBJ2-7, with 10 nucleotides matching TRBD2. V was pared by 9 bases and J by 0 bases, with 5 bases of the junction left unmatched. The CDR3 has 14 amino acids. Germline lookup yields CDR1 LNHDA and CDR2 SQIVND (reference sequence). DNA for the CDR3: TGTGCCAGCGCACTAGCGGGGTTCTCCTACGAGCAGTACTTC. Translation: CASALAGFSYEQYF.

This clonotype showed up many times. The CDR3 loop reads CASSGPRDGMNTEAFF. Written as DNA, the CDR3 is TGCGCCAGCAGCGGACCCCGAGACGGTATGAACACTGAAGCTTTCTTT. This chain uses TRBV5-1 with TRBJ1-1; D unresolved. The CDR3 runs to 16 residues. The germline CDR1 and CDR2 sequences are SGHRS and YFSETQ. V gave up 4 bases and J gave up 0 bases, with 16 bases separating them.

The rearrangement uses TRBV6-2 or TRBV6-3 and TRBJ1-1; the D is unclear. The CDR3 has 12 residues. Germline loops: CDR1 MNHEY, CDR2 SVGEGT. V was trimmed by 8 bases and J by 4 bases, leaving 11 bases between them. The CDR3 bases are TGTGCCAGCCGGGGTTTGCCCACTGAAGCTTTCTTT. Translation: CASRGLPTEAFF.

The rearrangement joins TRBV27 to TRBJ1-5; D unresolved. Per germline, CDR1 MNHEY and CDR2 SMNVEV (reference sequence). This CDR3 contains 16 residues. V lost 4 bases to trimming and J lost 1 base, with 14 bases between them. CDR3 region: CASSSQEGLSNQPQHF. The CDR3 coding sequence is TGTGCCAGCAGTTCCCAAGAGGGTTTAAGCAATCAGCCCCAGCATTTT.

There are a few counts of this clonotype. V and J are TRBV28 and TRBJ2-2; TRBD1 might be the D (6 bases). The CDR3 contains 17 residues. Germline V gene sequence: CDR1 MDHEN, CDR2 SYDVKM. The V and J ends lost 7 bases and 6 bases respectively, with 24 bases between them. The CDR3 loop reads CASIPRQESIVPGELFF. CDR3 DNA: TGTGCCAGCATCCCCAGACAGGAGTCTATAGTTCCCGGGGAGCTGTTTTTT.

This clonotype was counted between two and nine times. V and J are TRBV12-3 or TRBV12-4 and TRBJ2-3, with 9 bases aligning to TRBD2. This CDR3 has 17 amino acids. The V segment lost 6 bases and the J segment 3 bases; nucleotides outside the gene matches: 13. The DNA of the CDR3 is TGTGCCAGCAGGATGAGTCGACCGGCGGGGGGGACAGATACGCAGTATTTT. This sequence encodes CASRMSRPAGGTDTQYF.

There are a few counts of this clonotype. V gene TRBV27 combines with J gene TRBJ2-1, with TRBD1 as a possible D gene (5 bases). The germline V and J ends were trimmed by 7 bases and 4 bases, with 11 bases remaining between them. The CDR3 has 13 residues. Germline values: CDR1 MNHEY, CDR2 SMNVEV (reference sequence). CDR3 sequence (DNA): TGTGCCAGCATAGGGGATAATTACAATGAGCAGTTCTTC. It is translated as CASIGDNYNEQFF.

The CDR3 nucleotides read TGTGCCAGCAGCCCGACAGCAACTAATGAAAAACTGTTTTTT. Protein sequence: CASSPTATNEKLFF. This sequence joins TRBV7-9 and TRBJ1-4, with D possibly matching TRBD1 (5 bases). This CDR3 comprises 14 residues. The V gene lost 5 bases and the J gene lost 0 bases, with 7 bases spanning the gap. Germline V lookup: CDR1 SEHNR, CDR2 FQNEAQ (reference sequence).

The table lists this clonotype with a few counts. The CDR3 region has the DNA TGCGCCAGCAGCCAAGAGCCTTCATCAGTTTATTACGGGAGGACTGAAGCTTTCTTT. It is translated as CASSQEPSSVYYGRTEAFF. The gene calls are TRBV4-3 and TRBJ1-1; no reliable D call. The ends were cut back, 0 bases at V and 5 bases at J, with 25 bases in the middle. This CDR3 has 19 residues. Germline-derived CDR1 and CDR2 are LGHNA and YSLEER.

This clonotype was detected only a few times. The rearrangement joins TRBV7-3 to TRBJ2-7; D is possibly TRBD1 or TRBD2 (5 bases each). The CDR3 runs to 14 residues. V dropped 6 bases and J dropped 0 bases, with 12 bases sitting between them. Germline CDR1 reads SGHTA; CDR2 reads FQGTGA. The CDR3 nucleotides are TGTGCCAGCAGTCTCTCCGGGGCCTCCTACGAGCAGTACTTC. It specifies CASSLSGASYEQYF.

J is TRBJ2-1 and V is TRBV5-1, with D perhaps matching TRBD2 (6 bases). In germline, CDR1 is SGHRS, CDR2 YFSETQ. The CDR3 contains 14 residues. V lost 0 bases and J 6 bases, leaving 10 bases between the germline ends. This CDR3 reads CASSLDGGRNEQFF. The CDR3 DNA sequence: TGCGCCAGCAGCTTGGACGGGGGTCGCAATGAGCAGTTCTTC.

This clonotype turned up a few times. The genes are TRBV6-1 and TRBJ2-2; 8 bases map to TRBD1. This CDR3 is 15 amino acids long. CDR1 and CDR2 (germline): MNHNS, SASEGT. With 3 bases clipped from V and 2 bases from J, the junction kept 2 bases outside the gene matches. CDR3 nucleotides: TGTGCCAGCAGTGACAGGGGGCTTAACACCGGGGAGCTGTTTTTT. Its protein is CASSDRGLNTGELFF.

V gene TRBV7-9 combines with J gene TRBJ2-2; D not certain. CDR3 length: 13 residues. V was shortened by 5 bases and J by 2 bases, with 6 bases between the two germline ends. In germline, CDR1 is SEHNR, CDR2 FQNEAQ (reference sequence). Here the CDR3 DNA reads TGTGCCAGCAGCGAAACAAACACCGGGGAGCTGTTTTTT. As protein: CASSETNTGELFF. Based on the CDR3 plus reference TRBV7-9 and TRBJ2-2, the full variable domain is DTGVSQNPRHKITKRGQNVTFRCDPISEHNRLYWYRQTLGQGPEFLTYFQNEAQLEKSRLLSDRFSAERPKGSFSTLEIQRTEQGDSAMYLCASSETNTGELFFGEGSRLTVL.

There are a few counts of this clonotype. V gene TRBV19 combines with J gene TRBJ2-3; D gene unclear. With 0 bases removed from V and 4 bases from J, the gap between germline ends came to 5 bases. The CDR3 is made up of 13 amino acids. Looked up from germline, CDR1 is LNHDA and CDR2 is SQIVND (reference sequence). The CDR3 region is CASSIDRPDTQYF. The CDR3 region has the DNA TGTGCCAGTAGTATAGATCGCCCAGATACGCAGTATTTT.